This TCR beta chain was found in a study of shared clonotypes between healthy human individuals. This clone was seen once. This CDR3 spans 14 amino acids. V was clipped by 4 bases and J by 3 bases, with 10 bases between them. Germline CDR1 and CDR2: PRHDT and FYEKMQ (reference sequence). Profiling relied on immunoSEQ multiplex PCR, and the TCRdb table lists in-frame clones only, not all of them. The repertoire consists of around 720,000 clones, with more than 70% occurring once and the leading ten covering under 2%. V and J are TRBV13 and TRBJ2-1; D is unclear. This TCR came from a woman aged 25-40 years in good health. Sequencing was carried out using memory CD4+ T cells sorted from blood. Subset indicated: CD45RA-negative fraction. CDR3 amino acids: CASSWLENYNEQFF. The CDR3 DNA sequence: TGTGCCAGCAGCTGGCTAGAGAACTACAATGAGCAGTTCTTC.